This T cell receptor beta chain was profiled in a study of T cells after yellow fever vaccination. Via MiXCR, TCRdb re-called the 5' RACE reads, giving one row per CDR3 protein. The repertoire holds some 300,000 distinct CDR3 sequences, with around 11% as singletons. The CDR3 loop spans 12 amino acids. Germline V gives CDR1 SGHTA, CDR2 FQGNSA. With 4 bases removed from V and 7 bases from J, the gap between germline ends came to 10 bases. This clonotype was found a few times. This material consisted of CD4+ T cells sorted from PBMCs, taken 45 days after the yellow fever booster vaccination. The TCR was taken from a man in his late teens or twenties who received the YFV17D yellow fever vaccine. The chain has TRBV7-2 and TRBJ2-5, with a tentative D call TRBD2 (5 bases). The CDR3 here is CASSSSRGTQYF. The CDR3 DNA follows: TGTGCCAGCAGCTCTAGTCGGGGGACCCAGTACTTC. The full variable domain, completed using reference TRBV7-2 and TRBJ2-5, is GAGVSQSPSNKVTEKGKDVELRCDPISGHTALYWYRQSLGQGLEFLIYFQGNSAPDKSGLPSDRFSAERTGGSVSTLTIQRTQQEDSAVYLCASSSSRGTQYFGPGTRLLVL.